This T cell receptor beta chain was obtained from a study of shared clonotypes between healthy human individuals. Healthy and HIV-negative, the adult donors had no recent acute infections or vaccinations. General study points: Enrolling few donors narrowed the genetic and exposure-history diversity that was represented.

Libraries were prepared by immunoSEQ multiplex PCR; TCRdb keeps only in-frame clonotypes and omits some of them. The table includes 490,000 or so clones, 75% to 85% detected once. J was trimmed by 9 bases and V by 0 bases; bases with no gene match: 7. CDR1 LGHNA and CDR2 YNFKEQ come from the germline V gene. The CDR3 has 15 residues. The table lists this clone with a few counts. Its antigen is undetermined. V is TRBV4-2 and J is TRBJ2-1; 8 bases agree with TRBD2. The specimen was PBMCs. The TCR comes from a woman in her thirties or forties in good health. Some clones in this sample may be carry-over from other donors' samples. DNA of the CDR3: TGTGCCAGCAGCCAAGACGGGAGGGCCTACCTTGAGCAGTTCTTC. Protein: CASSQDGRAYLEQFF.